The TCR beta chain under discussion was sequenced for a study of regulatory T cells in long-lasting Graves disease. This sample's time point: persistent/refractory GD, antithyroid drugs over 5 years with positive TRAb. Making the TCR library involved RNA that had been extracted from PBMCs. Researchers made TCR beta libraries by using iRepertoire HTBI primers and running Arm-PCR on CDR3 regions. TCRdb ran MiXCR on the multiplex PCR reads and lists one entry per CDR3 protein. The table shows about 470,000 distinct CDR3 sequences, with around 21% occurring only once. CDR1 and CDR2 (germline): LNHDA, SQIVND (reference sequence). The CDR3 runs to 16 residues. The study, taken as a whole, reports: A greater number of public clonotypes (under 3,000) was shared by persistent patients than by new patients (roughly 880).

Comment on this clonotype: The antigen is undetermined. The junction differs from germline at one of its ends, possibly a read error.

The specimen was peripheral blood mononuclear cells (PBMCs), collected when the disease was refractory, from a patient treated with antithyroid drugs. The sequence came from a female donor with Graves disease. The rearrangement uses TRBV19 and TRBJ1-5, with D maybe TRBD1 (6 bases). The CDR3 coding sequence is TGTCCCAGTAGTCTAAATTCAGGGGTCGTCAATCGGCCCCAGCATTTT. Its protein product is CPSSLNSGVVNRPQHF.